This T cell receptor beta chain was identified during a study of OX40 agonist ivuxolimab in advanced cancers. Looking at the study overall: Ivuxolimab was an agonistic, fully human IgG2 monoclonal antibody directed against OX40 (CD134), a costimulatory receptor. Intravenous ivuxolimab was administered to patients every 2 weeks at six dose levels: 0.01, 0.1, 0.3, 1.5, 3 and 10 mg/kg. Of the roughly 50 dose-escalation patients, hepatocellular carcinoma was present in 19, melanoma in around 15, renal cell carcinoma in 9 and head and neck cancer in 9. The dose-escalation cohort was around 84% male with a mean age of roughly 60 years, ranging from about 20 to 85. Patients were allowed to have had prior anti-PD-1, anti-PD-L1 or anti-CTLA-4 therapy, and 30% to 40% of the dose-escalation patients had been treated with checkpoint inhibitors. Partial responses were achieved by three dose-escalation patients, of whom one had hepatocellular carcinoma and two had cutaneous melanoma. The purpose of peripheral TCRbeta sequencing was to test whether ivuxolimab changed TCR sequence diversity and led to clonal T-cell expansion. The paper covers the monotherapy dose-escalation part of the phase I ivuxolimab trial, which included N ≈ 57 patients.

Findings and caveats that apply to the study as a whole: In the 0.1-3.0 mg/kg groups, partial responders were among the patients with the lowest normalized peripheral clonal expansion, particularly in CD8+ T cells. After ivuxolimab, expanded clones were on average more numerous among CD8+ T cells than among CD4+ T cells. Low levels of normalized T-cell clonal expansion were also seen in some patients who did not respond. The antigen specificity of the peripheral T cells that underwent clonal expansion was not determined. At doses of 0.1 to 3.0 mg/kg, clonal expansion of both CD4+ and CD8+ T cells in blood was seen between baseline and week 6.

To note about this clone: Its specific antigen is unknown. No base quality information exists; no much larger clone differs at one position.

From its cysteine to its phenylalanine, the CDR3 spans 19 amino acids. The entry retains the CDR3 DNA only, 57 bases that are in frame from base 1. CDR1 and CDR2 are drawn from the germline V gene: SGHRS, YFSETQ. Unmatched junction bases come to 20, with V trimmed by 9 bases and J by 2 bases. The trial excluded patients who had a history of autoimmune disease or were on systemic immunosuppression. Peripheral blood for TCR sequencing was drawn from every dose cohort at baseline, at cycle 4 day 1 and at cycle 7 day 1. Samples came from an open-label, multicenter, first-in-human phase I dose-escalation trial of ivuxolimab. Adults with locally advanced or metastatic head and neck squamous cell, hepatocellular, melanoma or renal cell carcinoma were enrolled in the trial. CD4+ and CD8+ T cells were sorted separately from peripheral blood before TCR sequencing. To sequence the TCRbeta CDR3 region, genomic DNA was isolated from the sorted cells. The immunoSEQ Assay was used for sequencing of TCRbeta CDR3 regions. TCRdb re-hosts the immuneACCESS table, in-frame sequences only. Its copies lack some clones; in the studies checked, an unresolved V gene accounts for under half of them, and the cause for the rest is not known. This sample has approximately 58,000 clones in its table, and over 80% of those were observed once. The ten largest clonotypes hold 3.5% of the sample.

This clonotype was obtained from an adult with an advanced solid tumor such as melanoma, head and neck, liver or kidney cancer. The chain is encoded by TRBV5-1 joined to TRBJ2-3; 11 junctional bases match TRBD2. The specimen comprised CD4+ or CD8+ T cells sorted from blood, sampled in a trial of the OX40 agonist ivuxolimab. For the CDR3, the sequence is CATSDLSSTSGTDTDTQYF. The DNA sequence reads TGCGCCACCTCAGACCTATCCTCGACTAGCGGGACAGACACAGATACGCAGTATTTT.